A single sample gave rise to the 5 T cell receptor beta chains below, sequenced in a study of tumor-infiltrating lymphocytes in oesophageal squamous cell carcinoma. MiXCR, run by TCRdb on the PCR reads, gives a single entry per CDR3 protein. The repertoire holds 10,000 to 15,000 distinct CDR3 sequences, with 45% to 65% as singletons. Sequenced: esophageal tumor tissue. These receptors were obtained from a female donor with esophageal squamous cell carcinoma.

In its sample, this clonotype was seen once. The chain has TRBV7-6 and TRBJ2-3, with D hard to call. The J call may be faulty, since TRBJ1-1 better matches the DNA end. This CDR3 spans 12 amino acids. Per the germline V gene, CDR1 is SGHVS and CDR2 is FNYEAQ. CDR3 sequence: CASSFSAAEAFF. In nucleotides, the CDR3 is TGTGCCAGCAGCTTTTCAGCGGCAGAAGCTTTCTTT.

The J gene is TRBJ2-5, the V gene TRBV11-3, with D hard to call. The CDR3 sequence is 15 residues long. Germline V gives CDR1 SGHNT, CDR2 YENEEA. V lost 3 bases, J lost 2 bases, and 13 bases lay in between. CDR3 nucleotides: TGTGCCAGCAGCTTCGGTCCTTGGCCTCAAGAGACCCAGTACTTC. Translating it yields CASSFGPWPQETQYF.

The chain links TRBV7-2 to TRBJ2-7, with 9 bases identical to TRBD1. The germline V gene encodes CDR1 SGHTA and CDR2 FQGNSA. The CDR3 sequence is 18 residues long. V was pared by 4 bases and J by 7 bases, with 20 bases of the junction left unmatched. CDR3 DNA sequence: TGTGCCAGCAGCTCACGACTCCCCGGGACAGGGACATACAATGAGCAGTACTTC. It specifies CASSSRLPGTGTYNEQYF.

Concerning this clonotype itself: A much larger clone is a single base away; this may be a read error. CDR3 region: CASSRDRGSSLQGVEQFF. Here the CDR3 DNA reads TGTGCCAGCAGCCGGGACAGGGGGTCTAGCCTCCAGGGAGTGGAGCAGTTCTTC. The J gene is TRBJ2-7, the V gene TRBV5-6; 11 bases match TRBD1. Gene TRBJ2-1 matches the end of the DNA better, so the J call may be wrong. Per the germline V gene, CDR1 is SGHDT and CDR2 is YYEEEE. This CDR3 is built from 18 residues.

The genes are TRBV24-1 and TRBJ1-6; 7 positions match TRBD1. Germline assignment: CDR1 KGHDR and CDR2 SFDVKD. The CDR3 runs to 14 residues. V shed 5 bases and J 6 bases; nucleotides not matched to a gene: 3. CDR3 DNA: TGTGCCACCAGTGCTGACAGGGTTAATTCACCCCTCCACTTT. As protein: CATSADRVNSPLHF.